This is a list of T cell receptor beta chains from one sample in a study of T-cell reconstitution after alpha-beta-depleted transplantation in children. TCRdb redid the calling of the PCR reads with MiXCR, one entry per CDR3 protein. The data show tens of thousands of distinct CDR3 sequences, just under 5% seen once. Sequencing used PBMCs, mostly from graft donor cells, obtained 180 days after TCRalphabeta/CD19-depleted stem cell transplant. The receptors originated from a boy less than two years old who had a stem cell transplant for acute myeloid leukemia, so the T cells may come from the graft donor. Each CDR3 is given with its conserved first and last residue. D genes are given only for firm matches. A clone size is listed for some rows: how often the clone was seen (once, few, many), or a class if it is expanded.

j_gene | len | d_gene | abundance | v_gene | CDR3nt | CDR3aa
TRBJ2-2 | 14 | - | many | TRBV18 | TGTGCCAGCTCACCAGGGGCGAACACCGGGGAGCTGTTTTTT | CASSPGANTGELFF
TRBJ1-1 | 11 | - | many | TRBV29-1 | TGCAGCGGTTGGGGCCCCGCTGAAGCTTTCTTT | CSGWGPAEAFF
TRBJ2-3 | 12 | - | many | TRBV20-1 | TGCAGTGCTAGAGTATATGGGGATACGCAGTATTTT | CSARVYGDTQYF
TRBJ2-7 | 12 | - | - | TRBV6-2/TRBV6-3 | TGTGCCAGCGACGGGGGTTCCTACGAGCAGTACTTC | CASDGGSYEQYF
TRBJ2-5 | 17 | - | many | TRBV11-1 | TGTGCCAGCAGCTTAAGTCCGGCGGCAGGGAGGCAAGAGACCCAGTACTTC | CASSLSPAAGRQETQYF
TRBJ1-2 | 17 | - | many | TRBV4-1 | TGCGCCAGCAGCCAAGAGGACGGGGTTACCTTTAACTATGGCTACACCTTC | CASSQEDGVTFNYGYTF
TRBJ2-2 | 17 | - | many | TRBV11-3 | TGTGCCAGCAGCTCATATCCGGGACACCTTAGCACCGGGGAGCTGTTTTTT | CASSSYPGHLSTGELFF
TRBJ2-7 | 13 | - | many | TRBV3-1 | TGTGCCAGCAGCCAAGATCACTACTACGAGCAGTACTTC | CASSQDHYYEQYF
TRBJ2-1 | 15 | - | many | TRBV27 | TGTGCCAGCAGTTTAGGACCGGGCTCCTACAATGAGCAGTTCTTC | CASSLGPGSYNEQFF
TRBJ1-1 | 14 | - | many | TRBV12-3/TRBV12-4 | TGTGCCAGCAGTTTTCAGGGGCCGAACACTGAAGCTTTCTTT | CASSFQGPNTEAFF
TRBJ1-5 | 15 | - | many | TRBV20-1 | TGCAGTGCTAGAAACGGGATGTACAGGGATCAGCCCCAGCATTTT | CSARNGMYRDQPQHF
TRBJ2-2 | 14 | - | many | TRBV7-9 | TGTGCCAGCAGCTTATGGAGGAACACCGGGGAGCTGTTTTTT | CASSLWRNTGELFF
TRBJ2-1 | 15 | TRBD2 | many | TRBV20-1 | TGCAGTGCTCCCTCGATAGCGGGGGGACACGATGAGCAGTTCTTC | CSAPSIAGGHDEQFF
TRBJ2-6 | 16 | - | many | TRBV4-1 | TGCGCCAGCAGCCGGGACAACTTCTCTGGGGCCAACGTCCTGACTTTC | CASSRDNFSGANVLTF
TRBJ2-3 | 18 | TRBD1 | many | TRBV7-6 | TGTGCCAGCAGCTCACTCTTCCTCCCGGGACAGAGAACAGATACGCAGTATTTT | CASSSLFLPGQRTDTQYF
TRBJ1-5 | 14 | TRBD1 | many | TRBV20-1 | TGCAGTGCTCCGATCTCAGGGGGGAATCAGCCCCAGCATTTT | CSAPISGGNQPQHF
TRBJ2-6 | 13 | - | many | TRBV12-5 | TGTGCTAGTGCCACCTCTGGGGCCAACGTCCTGACTTTC | CASATSGANVLTF
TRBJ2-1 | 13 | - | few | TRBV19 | TGTGCCTGCTCACAGGGAGCCTACAATGAGCAGTTCTTC | CACSQGAYNEQFF
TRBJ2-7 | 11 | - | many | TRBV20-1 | TGCAGTGCTAGCGACCTCAACGAGCAGTACTTC | CSASDLNEQYF
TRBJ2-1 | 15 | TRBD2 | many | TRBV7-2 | TGTGCCAGCAGCTTAAGCGGGGGGGCCTACAATGAGCAGTTCTTC | CASSLSGGAYNEQFF
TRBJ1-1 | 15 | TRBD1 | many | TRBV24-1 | TGTGCCACCAGCGGGACAGGGAACATGAACACTGAAGCTTTCTTT | CATSGTGNMNTEAFF
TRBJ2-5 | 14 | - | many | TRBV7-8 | TGTGCCAGCAGCATACAGCGTGGGAGAAGGGCCCAGTACTTC | CASSIQRGRRAQYF
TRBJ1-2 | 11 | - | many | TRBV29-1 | TGCAGCGTTGAACGGGACTATGGCTACACCTTC | CSVERDYGYTF
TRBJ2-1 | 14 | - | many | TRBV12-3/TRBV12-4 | TGTGCCAGCAGCCTTTTGCTTAGCGTCGGTGAGCAGTTCTTC | CASSLLLSVGEQFF
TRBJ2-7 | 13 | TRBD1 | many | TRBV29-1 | TGCAGCGTTGCGGACAGGGGCTTCTACGAGCAGTACTTC | CSVADRGFYEQYF